A selection of T cell receptor beta chains follows, all from one sample in a study of T cell responses to AZD1222 COVID-19 vaccine. Libraries were prepared by immunoSEQ multiplex PCR; TCRdb keeps only in-frame clonotypes and omits some of them. The data contain about 120,000 clones, approximately 93% of them seen just once; the ten biggest clones take up roughly 4.5%. The sample was peripheral blood, taken on day 0 of AZD1222 vaccination. These receptors were obtained from an adult in good health. Both conserved end residues are part of each CDR3. Fields, in order: J gene, D gene, clone size, V gene, CDR3 protein, CDR3 DNA. The D gene is left open where the match is weak. Some rows have no size entry. The others give once, few or many, or a class for an expanded clone.

J: TRBJ2-5
D: TRBD2
size: .
V: TRBV7-2
CDR3: CASSLAGLAGGETQYF
DNA: TGTGCCAGCAGCTTAGCAGGACTAGCGGGGGGAGAGACCCAGTACTTC

J: TRBJ1-4
D: .
size: .
V: TRBV9
CDR3: CASSVGGRATNEKLFF
DNA: TGTGCCAGCAGCGTAGGAGGAAGGGCGACTAATGAAAAACTGTTTTTT

J: TRBJ1-2
D: .
size: few
V: TRBV28
CDR3: CASLGQNYGYTF
DNA: TGTGCCAGCTTGGGGCAGAACTATGGCTACACCTTC

J: TRBJ1-1
D: .
size: .
V: TRBV11-2
CDR3: CASSLVLVNTDAFF
DNA: TGTGCCAGCAGCTTAGTTCTGGTTAACACTGACGCTTTCTTT

J: TRBJ2-7
D: TRBD1
size: .
V: TRBV5-1
CDR3: CASSLPSDRATYEQYF
DNA: TGCGCCAGCAGCTTGCCCTCCGACAGGGCCACCTACGAGCAGTACTTC

J: TRBJ1-6
D: .
size: .
V: TRBV5-6
CDR3: CASSLGQGFSPLHF
DNA: TGTGCCAGCAGCTTGGGCCAGGGGTTTTCACCCCTCCACTTT

J: TRBJ2-2
D: .
size: few
V: TRBV4-2
CDR3: CASSLGRDPNTGELFF
DNA: TGTGCCAGCAGCCTCGGCAGGGACCCGAACACCGGGGAGCTGTTTTTT

J: TRBJ1-1
D: .
size: .
V: TRBV2
CDR3: CASSPRVTRAFF
DNA: TGTGCCAGCAGTCCCAGGGTTACTCGAGCTTTCTTT

J: TRBJ2-7
D: .
size: .
V: TRBV6-4
CDR3: CASSETGGREQYF
DNA: TGTGCCAGCAGTGAGACAGGCGGGCGAGAGCAGTACTTC

J: TRBJ2-2
D: .
size: .
V: TRBV4-3
CDR3: CASSQDVGETGELFF
DNA: TGCGCCAGCAGCCAAGATGTGGGGGAAACCGGGGAGCTGTTTTTT

J: TRBJ2-7
D: .
size: .
V: TRBV2
CDR3: CASSDGTMSSYEQYF
DNA: TGTGCCAGCAGTGACGGGACAATGAGCTCCTACGAGCAGTACTTC

J: TRBJ1-2
D: TRBD1
size: .
V: TRBV6-5
CDR3: CASRLTGDEGYTF
DNA: TGTGCCAGCAGATTGACAGGGGATGAGGGCTACACCTTC

J: TRBJ2-7
D: .
size: .
V: TRBV30
CDR3: CAWTFRGTGTYEQYF
DNA: TGTGCCTGGACTTTCCGGGGCACTGGCACCTACGAGCAGTACTTC

J: TRBJ1-2
D: TRBD1
size: few
V: TRBV5-1
CDR3: CASSLEQGASGYTF
DNA: TGCGCCAGCAGCTTGGAACAGGGGGCGAGTGGCTACACCTTC

J: TRBJ1-4
D: .
size: .
V: TRBV18
CDR3: CASSPRRTEKLFF
DNA: TGTGCCAGCTCACCAAGGAGAACAGAAAAACTGTTTTTT

J: TRBJ2-2
D: .
size: .
V: TRBV5-1
CDR3: CASNNRDTGELFF
DNA: TGCGCCAGCAACAATAGGGACACCGGGGAGCTGTTTTTT

J: TRBJ1-1
D: .
size: once
V: TRBV3-1/TRBV3-2
CDR3: CASSHASGRFEAFF
DNA: TGTGCCAGCAGCCATGCCTCGGGACGGTTTGAAGCTTTCTTT

J: TRBJ2-3
D: .
size: .
V: TRBV6-5
CDR3: CASSYGSTQYF
DNA: TGTGCCAGCAGTTATGGTAGCACGCAGTATTTT

J: TRBJ1-2
D: .
size: once
V: TRBV6-5
CDR3: CASSRGKDRNYGYTF
DNA: TGTGCCAGCAGCCGAGGGAAGGATAGAAACTATGGCTACACCTTC

J: TRBJ1-4
D: TRBD1
size: .
V: TRBV7-8
CDR3: CASSSDRGQEKLFF
DNA: TGTGCCAGCAGCTCGGACAGGGGGCAAGAAAAACTGTTTTTT

J: TRBJ1-6
D: .
size: .
V: TRBV20-1
CDR3: CSARNLGPLHF
DNA: TGCAGTGCTAGAAACTTGGGGCCCCTCCACTTT

J: TRBJ1-4
D: .
size: .
V: TRBV14
CDR3: CASSQRAAENEKLFF
DNA: TGTGCCAGCAGCCAAAGGGCAGCCGAAAATGAAAAACTGTTTTTT

J: TRBJ1-5
D: .
size: .
V: TRBV6-5
CDR3: CASTVISAGNQPQHF
DNA: TGTGCCAGCACTGTCATTTCGGCGGGCAATCAGCCCCAGCATTTT

J: TRBJ1-6
D: .
size: .
V: TRBV7-9
CDR3: CASSPRDYGDSPLHF
DNA: TGTGCCAGCAGCCCGCGGGACTATGGGGATTCACCCCTCCACTTT

J: TRBJ2-5
D: .
size: .
V: TRBV6-5
CDR3: CASSGGGETQYF
DNA: TGTGCCAGTTCAGGGGGGGGAGAGACCCAGTACTTC

J: TRBJ2-7
D: .
size: .
V: TRBV7-8
CDR3: CASSFRDISYEQYF
DNA: TGTGCCAGCAGCTTCCGGGACATTTCCTACGAGCAGTACTTC

J: TRBJ2-7
D: TRBD1
size: .
V: TRBV28
CDR3: CASSTHGTGRVYEQYF
DNA: TGTGCCAGCAGTACCCACGGGACAGGGAGGGTCTACGAGCAGTACTTC

J: TRBJ2-2
D: .
size: .
V: TRBV24-1
CDR3: CATSEQGRGTGELFF
DNA: TGTGCCACCAGTGAGCAGGGAAGGGGCACCGGGGAGCTGTTTTTT

J: TRBJ2-7
D: .
size: once
V: TRBV27
CDR3: CASSRDIETYEQYF
DNA: TGTGCCAGCAGTCGGGACATAGAAACCTACGAGCAGTACTTC

J: TRBJ1-1
D: .
size: .
V: TRBV5-4
CDR3: CASSQNPQGGNTEAFF
DNA: TGTGCCAGCAGTCAAAACCCACAGGGTGGTAACACTGAAGCTTTCTTT

J: TRBJ2-5
D: .
size: .
V: TRBV7-9
CDR3: CASHRDSRRGAAQYF
DNA: TGTGCCAGCCACCGGGACTCGAGAAGAGGGGCGGCCCAGTACTTC